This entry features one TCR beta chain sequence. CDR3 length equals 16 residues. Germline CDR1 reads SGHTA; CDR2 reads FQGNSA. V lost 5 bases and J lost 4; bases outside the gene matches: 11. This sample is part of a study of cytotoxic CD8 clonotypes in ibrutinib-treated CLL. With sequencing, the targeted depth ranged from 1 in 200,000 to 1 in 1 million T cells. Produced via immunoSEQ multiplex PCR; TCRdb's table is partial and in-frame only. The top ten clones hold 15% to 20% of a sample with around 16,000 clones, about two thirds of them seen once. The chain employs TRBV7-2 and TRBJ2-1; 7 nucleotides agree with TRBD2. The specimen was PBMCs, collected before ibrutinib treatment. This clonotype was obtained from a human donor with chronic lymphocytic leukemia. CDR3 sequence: CASSPLLSGAYNEQFF. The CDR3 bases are TGTGCCAGCAGCCCCCTACTAAGCGGGGCTTACAATGAGCAGTTCTTC.